A single sample is the source of the 28 T cell receptor beta chains below, sequenced in a study of cytomegalovirus exposure and HLA in healthy donors. 60 Vbeta and 13 Jbeta primers were used in PCR. The data were produced by immunoSEQ multiplex PCR, yet TCRdb's version contains in-frame clones alone and is incomplete. The data show 90,000 to 110,000 clones, around 77% seen once. Material for sequencing was PBMCs. The receptors stem from a woman aged 35 to 49 in good health and CMV-seropositive.

V usage is TRBV5-6 and J usage is TRBJ2-1, with 9 bases matching TRBD1. With 0 bases clipped from V and 3 bases from J, the junction kept 4 bases outside the gene matches. This CDR3 spans 16 amino acids. Per germline, CDR1 SGHDT and CDR2 YYEEEE. The DNA for the CDR3 is TGTGCCAGCAGCTTGGTGGGACAGGGAAACTACAATGAGCAGTTCTTC. Its protein is CASSLVGQGNYNEQFF.

The chain recombines TRBV9 with TRBJ2-1; 7 nucleotides match TRBD2. The CDR3 spans 14 residues. Trimming removed 3 bases from V and 6 bases from J; junction bases left unmatched: 6. The germline V gene has CDR1 SGDLS and CDR2 YYNGEE. The CDR3 spells CASSAGWGGNEQFF. The CDR3 nucleotides are TGTGCCAGCAGCGCGGGTTGGGGGGGCAATGAGCAGTTCTTC.

The chain combines TRBV7-8 with TRBJ1-6, with D maybe TRBD1 (6 bases). The V end lost 5 bases, the J end lost 0 bases, and 14 bases lay between the germline ends. The CDR3 extends over 17 amino acids. CDR1 and CDR2 (germline): SGHVS, FQNEAQ. CDR3 loop: CASSPGTTSSYNSPLHF. CDR3 bases: TGTGCCAGCAGCCCCGGGACAACCAGCTCCTATAATTCACCCCTCCACTTT. The full variable domain, in which reference TRBV7-8 and TRBJ1-6 provide the parts outside the CDR3, is GAGVSQSPRYKVAKRGQDVALRCDPISGHVSLFWYQQALGQGPEFLTYFQNEAQLDKSGLPSDRFFAERPEGSVSTLKIQRTQQEDSAVYLCASSPGTTSSYNSPLHFGNGTRLTVT.

V gene TRBV2 combines with J gene TRBJ2-7; D may be TRBD2 (6 bases). V was shortened by 3 bases and J by 1 base, with 10 bases between the two germline ends. Germline V lookup: CDR1 SNHLY, CDR2 FYNNEI. The CDR3 runs 14 residues. The CDR3, as DNA: TGTGCCAGCAGTGAGGAGCGGGTGTCCTACGAGCAGTACTTC. Encoded protein: CASSEERVSYEQYF.

This chain connects TRBV19 to TRBJ1-5, with D maybe TRBD1 (5 bases). The CDR3 consists of 13 residues. With 10 bases removed from V and 4 bases from J, the gap between germline ends came to 14 bases. Germline assignment: CDR1 LNHDA and CDR2 SQIVND (reference sequence). CDR3 protein: CATSGGINQPQHF. CDR3 nucleotide sequence: TGTGCCACTTCGGGGGGGATAAATCAGCCCCAGCATTTT.

The chain carries TRBV4-3 and TRBJ2-2, with TRBD1 matching over 7 bases. Trimming took 0 bases from V and 8 from J; bases not matched to a gene: 12. Germline V gene sequence: CDR1 LGHNA, CDR2 YSLEER. The CDR3 is 17 residues long. The DNA for the CDR3 is TGCGCCAGCAGCCAAGAGCAGGGGGTGAACCTTTATGGGGAGCTGTTTTTT. Its translation is CASSQEQGVNLYGELFF.

This chain joins TRBV7-6 and TRBJ2-1; tentatively, D is TRBD1 (6 bases). This CDR3 has 19 residues. Germline loops: CDR1 SGHVS, CDR2 FNYEAQ. V gave up 1 base and J gave up 3 bases, with 22 bases separating them. CDR3 region: CASSLEDSGHLGDYNEQFF. CDR3 nucleotides: TGTGCCAGCAGCTTAGAGGATTCGGGACACCTCGGGGACTACAATGAGCAGTTCTTC.

The rearrangement uses TRBV7-2 and TRBJ2-3, with 11 bases fitting TRBD2. CDR3 length: 19 amino acids. After removal of 1 base from V and 4 bases from J, the junction contained 13 bases not matched to a gene. CDR1 is SGHTA and CDR2 is FQGNSA in the germline V gene. CDR3 amino acids: CASSLVQFSGGADPDTQYF. DNA for the CDR3: TGTGCCAGCAGCTTAGTCCAGTTTAGCGGGGGGGCCGACCCAGATACGCAGTATTTT.

This clone was counted a few times. V gene TRBV6-4 combines with J gene TRBJ1-6, with TRBD1 matching over 8 bases. CDR1 is MRHNA, CDR2 SNTAGT, per germline. Unmatched junction bases numbered 7, after V lost 4 bases and J lost 8 bases. This CDR3 has 15 amino acids. DNA for the CDR3: TGTGCCAGCAGTGCCGCTCCAGGGGGCGATTCACCCCTCCACTTT. Amino acid sequence: CASSAAPGGDSPLHF.

A few counts support this clone. The chain carries TRBV7-9 and TRBJ2-2; TRBD2 agrees at 8 bases. Germline-derived CDR1 and CDR2 are SEHNR and FQNEAQ (reference sequence). The V and J ends lost 3 bases and 4 bases, in that order; junction bases with no gene match: 13. The CDR3 totals 18 residues. The CDR3 sequence: CASSFPRGAGGPTGELFF. The CDR3 DNA is TGTGCCAGCAGCTTTCCCCGGGGGGCGGGGGGCCCCACCGGGGAGCTGTTTTTT.

This clone was detected only once. The CDR3 coding sequence is TGTGCCAGTAGTATAGGGGACTTCCCACACGGAGAAATGAGCTATGGCTACACCTTC. It codes for CASSIGDFPHGEMSYGYTF. The chain links TRBV19 to TRBJ1-2, with a possible D match to TRBD1 (5 bases). CDR1 and CDR2 from the germline V gene are LNHDA and SQIVND (reference sequence). Trimming left V 1 base short and J 4 bases short, with 25 bases between. The CDR3 is 19 amino acids.

The chain is built from TRBV7-2 and TRBJ2-5; 14 nucleotides align to TRBD2. Germline CDR1 reads SGHTA; CDR2 reads FQGNSA. The length of the CDR3 is 16 residues. V gave up 5 bases and J gave up 6 bases; unmatched junction bases: 8. CDR3 amino acids: CASSPTGTSGSQTQYF. The CDR3 region has the DNA TGTGCCAGCAGCCCGACCGGGACTAGCGGGAGTCAGACCCAGTACTTC.

This clone was detected a few times. The chain is built from TRBV11-2 and TRBJ1-6; 8 bases are shared with TRBD1. This CDR3 contains 13 residues. The junction had 3 bases not matched to a gene; V was cut back by 5 bases and J by 9 bases. Germline lookup yields CDR1 SGHAT and CDR2 FQNNGV. The CDR3 nucleotides read TGTGCCAGCAGCCCCGACAGGGGTTCACCCCTCCACTTT. Its translation: CASSPDRGSPLHF.

This chain joins TRBV28 and TRBJ1-6; tentative D call: TRBD1 (6 bases). Germline loops: CDR1 MDHEN, CDR2 SYDVKM. V shed 6 bases and J shed 10 bases, with 19 bases lying between them. This CDR3 has 15 residues. This chain's CDR3 is CASRAQTGSGSPLHF. Here the CDR3 DNA reads TGTGCCAGCAGGGCCCAAACAGGGAGTGGATCACCCCTCCACTTT.

V and J are TRBV7-9 and TRBJ1-1, with a weak D call TRBD1 (5 bases). The V end was cut by 1 base, the J end by 5 bases, with 8 bases between. This CDR3 region has 13 residues. The germline V gene has CDR1 SEHNR and CDR2 FQNEAQ (reference sequence). As DNA, the CDR3 is TGTGCCAGCAGCTTAGGCGGGGGGACTGAAGCTTTCTTT. This sequence encodes CASSLGGGTEAFF.

The chain joins TRBV7-2 to TRBJ2-1; TRBD2 aligns across 7 bases. Germline values: CDR1 SGHTA, CDR2 FQGNSA. The ends lost 5 bases at V and 6 bases at J; junction bases unmatched: 10. This CDR3 has 15 residues. This chain's CDR3 is CASSQMIGGVNEQFF. CDR3 in DNA: TGTGCCAGCAGCCAGATGATTGGGGGGGTCAATGAGCAGTTCTTC. The whole variable domain, remainder taken from reference TRBV7-2 and TRBJ2-1, is GAGVSQSPSNKVTEKGKDVELRCDPISGHTALYWYRQSLGQGLEFLIYFQGNSAPDKSGLPSDRFSAERTGGSVSTLTIQRTQQEDSAVYLCASSQMIGGVNEQFFGPGTRLTVL.

The CDR3 is CASSPRARQDNQPQHF. The CDR3 DNA sequence: TGTGCCAGCTCACCACGGGCCAGACAGGACAATCAGCCCCAGCATTTT. The chain combines TRBV18 with TRBJ1-5; D perhaps matches TRBD1 (6 bases). Per the germline V gene, CDR1 is KGHSH and CDR2 is LQKENI. This CDR3 region has 16 residues. Trimming shortened V by 1 base and J by 3 bases, and 13 bases separated the two germline ends.

This clone was counted only a few times. The chain links TRBV4-1 to TRBJ2-5, with TRBD2 matching over 7 bases. Germline lookup yields CDR1 MGHRA and CDR2 YSYEKL. CDR3 length equals 13 residues. With V trimmed by 1 base and J by 5 bases, 1 base remained unmatched. The CDR3 here is CASSQVLAETQYF. In nucleotides, the CDR3 is TGCGCCAGCAGCCAAGTACTAGCGGAGACCCAGTACTTC.

J is TRBJ2-7 and V is TRBV19, with D perhaps matching TRBD1 (6 bases). The CDR3 length is 14 residues. Germline CDR1 is LNHDA and CDR2 is SQIVND (reference sequence). Trimming took 3 bases from V and 3 from J, leaving 12 bases between them. In nucleotides, the CDR3 is TGTGCCAGTAGTATCACCGGGACACGCTACGAGCAGTACTTC. This gives the protein CASSITGTRYEQYF.

The chain joins TRBV6-1 to TRBJ2-7; tentatively, D is TRBD1 (6 bases). Germline CDR1 is MNHNS and CDR2 is SASEGT. The CDR3 is 14 amino acids. V gave up 6 bases and J gave up 3 bases, with 15 bases separating them. The CDR3 reads CASSLWGPIYEQYF. The CDR3 DNA reads TGTGCCAGCAGCCTCTGGGGGCCAATCTACGAGCAGTACTTC.

The chain employs TRBV18 and TRBJ1-1; D not resolved. The CDR3 consists of 14 residues. CDR1 KGHSH and CDR2 LQKENI come from the germline V gene. The V gene lost 5 bases and the J gene lost 1 base, with 11 bases spanning the gap. The CDR3 DNA follows: TGTGCCAGCTCAGAGGGTGTGGGGAACACTGAAGCTTTCTTT. The encoded protein is CASSEGVGNTEAFF.

This clone was seen once. The V gene is TRBV11-2, the J gene TRBJ2-7; D possibly corresponds to TRBD2 (6 bases). Germline assignment: CDR1 SGHAT and CDR2 FQNNGV. Trimming left V 9 bases short and J 0 bases short, with 15 bases between. The CDR3 has 14 residues. The CDR3 DNA is TGTGCCAGTTCGGAGGGTTGGAGCTCCTACGAGCAGTACTTC. Translation gives CASSEGWSSYEQYF.

The genes are TRBV10-1 and TRBJ1-5; D perhaps matches TRBD1 (6 bases). Germline-derived CDR1 and CDR2 are WNHNN and SYGVQD (reference sequence). V was clipped by 6 bases and J by 15 bases, with 24 bases between them. CDR3 length: 14 residues. In DNA form, the CDR3 reads TGCGCCAGCAGGGAAAAAAATGGACAGTCTAACCTGCATTTT. This gives the protein CASREKNGQSNLHF.

This clone was observed a handful of times. The CDR3: CAISESLAGGEQYF. In DNA, the CDR3 is TGTGCCATCAGTGAGTCGCTAGCGGGAGGAGAGCAGTACTTC. The chain has TRBV10-3 and TRBJ2-7; TRBD2 aligns across 11 bases. V was clipped by 0 bases and J by 7 bases; unmatched bases: 2. Germline loops: CDR1 ENHRY, CDR2 SYGVKD. The CDR3 covers 14 residues.

V usage is TRBV5-1 and J usage is TRBJ2-7; 9 bases fit TRBD1. CDR1 SGHRS and CDR2 YFSETQ come from the germline V gene. The V and J ends lost 5 bases and 6 bases, in that order; junction bases with no gene match: 12. CDR3 length equals 15 residues. The CDR3 protein is CASSPGTGRLSEQYF. The CDR3 region has the DNA TGCGCCAGCAGTCCAGGGACAGGGCGCCTGTCCGAGCAGTACTTC.

The CDR3 is CASRLGPNYGYTF. The CDR3 coding sequence is TGTGCCAGTAGACTAGGGCCTAACTATGGCTACACCTTC. The chain has TRBV19 and TRBJ1-2; no definite D call. The V end lost 6 bases, the J end lost 0 bases, and 8 bases lay between the germline ends. Germline lookup yields CDR1 LNHDA and CDR2 SQIVND (reference sequence). The CDR3 has 13 amino acids.

The rearrangement uses TRBV11-3 and TRBJ2-3; 9 nucleotides line up with TRBD1. After removal of 8 bases from V and 4 bases from J, the junction contained 4 bases not matched to a gene. CDR3 length equals 13 residues. Germline V gives CDR1 SGHNT, CDR2 YENEEA. CDR3 amino acids: CASRDREADTQYF. The CDR3 nucleotides are TGTGCCAGCCGGGACAGGGAGGCAGATACGCAGTATTTT.

The count of this clone is one. The chain is built from TRBV6-5 and TRBJ1-2; D is unclear. The ends were cut back, 10 bases at V and 3 bases at J, with 15 bases in the middle. From germline, CDR1 is MNHEY and CDR2 SVGAGI. The CDR3 sequence is 13 residues long. CDR3 region: CATQDSLYYGYTF. CDR3 DNA: TGTGCCACCCAGGACTCCCTTTACTATGGCTACACCTTC.